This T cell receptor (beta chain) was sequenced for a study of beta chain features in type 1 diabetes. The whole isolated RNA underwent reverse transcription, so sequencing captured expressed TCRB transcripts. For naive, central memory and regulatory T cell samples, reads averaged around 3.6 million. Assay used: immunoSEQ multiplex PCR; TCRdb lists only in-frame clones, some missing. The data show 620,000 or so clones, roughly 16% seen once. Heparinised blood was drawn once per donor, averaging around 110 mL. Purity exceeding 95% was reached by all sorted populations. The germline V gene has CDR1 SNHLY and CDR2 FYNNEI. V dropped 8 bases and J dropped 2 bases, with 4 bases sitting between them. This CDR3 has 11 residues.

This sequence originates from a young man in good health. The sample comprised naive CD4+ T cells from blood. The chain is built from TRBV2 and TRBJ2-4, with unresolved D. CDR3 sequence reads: CASLTKNIQYF. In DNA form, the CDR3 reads TGTGCCAGCTTGACCAAAAACATTCAGTACTTC.